One sample yielded the 31 T cell receptor beta chains listed below, sequenced in a study of cytomegalovirus exposure and HLA in healthy donors. The method was immunoSEQ multiplex PCR; TCRdb's version includes in-frame clones alone and lacks a portion of them. The data hold 100,000 to 150,000 clones, with approximately 94% observed a single time. Sequenced sample: PBMCs. The source is a woman between 18 and 29 years old in good health and CMV-seronegative.

This chain joins TRBV5-4 and TRBJ2-7; tentatively, D is TRBD1 (6 bases). Between the trimmed V and J ends, which lost 0 bases and 2 bases, there was a span of 9 bases. Per the germline V gene, CDR1 is SGHNT and CDR2 is YYREEE (reference sequence). CDR3 length equals 14 residues. CDR3 DNA: TGTGCCAGCAGCTTGGAAGGACAGACCTACGAGCAGTACTTC. Protein product: CASSLEGQTYEQYF.

This clone has a single count. The chain combines TRBV30 with TRBJ1-3; D is unresolved. This CDR3 is built from 14 residues. Germline assignment: CDR1 GTSNPN and CDR2 SVGIG (reference sequence). V lost 3 bases, J lost 0 bases, and 9 bases lay in between. CDR3 bases: TGTGCCTGGAGCCGACTCATCTCTGGAAACACCATATATTTT. This sequence encodes CAWSRLISGNTIYF.

The gene calls are TRBV5-1 and TRBJ2-1, with TRBD1 identical over 9 bases. The length of the CDR3 is 15 residues. Germline loops: CDR1 SGHRS, CDR2 YFSETQ. V trimming: 4 bases; J trimming: 3 bases; junction bases outside the gene matches: 5. CDR3 protein: CASSVGQGSYNEQFF. As DNA, the CDR3 is TGCGCCAGCAGCGTGGGACAGGGAAGCTACAATGAGCAGTTCTTC.

This clone was counted once. This CDR3 reads CAWSLMSGTSGRARYEQYF. The CDR3 DNA reads TGTGCCTGGAGCCTTATGTCCGGGACTAGCGGGAGGGCCAGGTACGAGCAGTACTTC. The genes are TRBV30 and TRBJ2-7; TRBD2 aligns across 16 bases. V trimming: 3 bases; J trimming: 4 bases; junction bases outside the gene matches: 15. This CDR3 has 19 amino acids. CDR1 GTSNPN and CDR2 SVGIG come from the germline V gene (reference sequence).

The V call is TRBV7-6, the J call TRBJ2-3, with 8 bases aligning to TRBD2. V shed 3 bases and J 4 bases; nucleotides not matched to a gene: 15. The V gene's germline CDR1 is SGHVS and CDR2 FNYEAQ. This CDR3 is 18 amino acids long. The CDR3 protein is CASSFVRRSGGMADTQYF. The CDR3 region has the DNA TGTGCCAGCAGCTTTGTACGGCGGAGCGGGGGCATGGCAGATACGCAGTATTTT.

In its sample, this clone was seen once. The chain carries TRBV27 and TRBJ1-2; 8 positions agree with TRBD1. Germline V lookup: CDR1 MNHEY, CDR2 SMNVEV (reference sequence). V lost 6 bases and J lost 8; bases outside the gene matches: 11. This CDR3 has 14 residues. The CDR3 protein is CASSPTPGGAGYTF. CDR3 DNA: TGTGCCAGCAGCCCAACTCCAGGGGGCGCGGGCTACACCTTC.

The chain couples TRBV9 to TRBJ2-1; D gene unclear. V dropped 4 bases and J dropped 0 bases, with 8 bases sitting between them. Germline V lookup: CDR1 SGDLS, CDR2 YYNGEE. The CDR3 length is 14 residues. The CDR3 DNA reads TGTGCCAGCAGCACAAGACACTCCTACAATGAGCAGTTCTTC. The encoded protein is CASSTRHSYNEQFF.

The gene calls are TRBV28 and TRBJ2-7; tentatively, D is TRBD2 (5 bases). Trimming shortened V by 3 bases and J by 6 bases, and 12 bases separated the two germline ends. The CDR3 consists of 13 residues. In germline, CDR1 is MDHEN, CDR2 SYDVKM. The CDR3 region is CASSLGGWSEQYF. The CDR3, as DNA: TGTGCCAGCAGTTTGGGCGGGTGGTCCGAGCAGTACTTC.

This sequence joins TRBV27 and TRBJ1-2, with D hard to call. CDR1 MNHEY and CDR2 SMNVEV come from the germline V gene (reference sequence). CDR3 length: 13 residues. V shed 3 bases and J shed 4 bases, with 9 bases lying between them. The CDR3 DNA sequence: TGTGCCAGCAGTTTCGTATCCAGCTATGGCTACACCTTC. It yields the protein CASSFVSSYGYTF.

The chain has TRBV6-5 and TRBJ2-7; 7 bases fit TRBD2. Trimming at V came to 6 bases and at J to 3 bases, leaving 8 bases not matched to a gene. The germline CDR1 and CDR2 sequences are MNHEY and SVGAGI. The CDR3 is made up of 14 amino acids. This chain's CDR3 is CASSRGGRVYEQYF. CDR3 bases: TGTGCCAGCAGCCGGGGTGGGAGGGTCTACGAGCAGTACTTC.

Concerning this clone: At one boundary the junction diverges from the germline segment, which might be a read error. The chain is built from TRBV28 and TRBJ1-3, with 8 bases aligning to TRBD1. There are 18 residues in the CDR3. CDR1 and CDR2 from the germline V gene are MDHEN and SYDVKM. CDR3 residues: CASSLKILQGGPGNTIYF. For the CDR3, the DNA is TGTGCTAGCAGTTTAAAGATACTACAGGGGGGCCCTGGAAACACCATATATTTT. The complete variable domain, with remaining parts taken from reference TRBV28 and TRBJ1-3, reads DVKVTQSSRYLVKRTGEKVFLECVQDMDHENMFWYRQDPGLGLRLIYFSYDVKMKEKGDIPEGYSVSREKKERFSLILESASTNQTSMYLCASSLKILQGGPGNTIYFGEGSWLTVV.

The chain joins TRBV6-1 to TRBJ1-1; 7 bases match TRBD1. The CDR3 is made up of 14 amino acids. CDR1 and CDR2 (germline): MNHNS, SASEGT. Trimming took 6 bases from V and 2 from J; bases not matched to a gene: 6. CDR3 loop: CASRTGQHNTEAFF. CDR3 coding DNA: TGTGCCAGCAGGACGGGACAGCATAACACTGAAGCTTTCTTT.

In its sample, this clone was seen once. The chain recombines TRBV10-1 with TRBJ2-3; D perhaps matches TRBD2 (6 bases). The germline gives CDR1 WNHNN, CDR2 SYGVQD (reference sequence). V shed 2 bases and J shed 7 bases, with 13 bases lying between them. CDR3 length: 14 amino acids. CDR3 DNA: TGCGCCAGCAGTGAGGTGGGGGGTTGGAATACGCAGTATTTT. Translating it yields CASSEVGGWNTQYF.

The genes are TRBV27 and TRBJ1-5; perhaps TRBD1 as D (6 bases). The CDR3 is made up of 15 amino acids. Germline CDR1 MNHEY, CDR2 SMNVEV (reference sequence). The germline V and J ends were trimmed by 5 bases and 7 bases, with 18 bases remaining between them. The chain's CDR3 is CASSMQWAQGQPQHF. The CDR3 DNA is TGTGCCAGCAGTATGCAGTGGGCCCAGGGGCAGCCCCAGCATTTT.

The rearrangement links TRBV4-1 to TRBJ1-1, with TRBD1 matching over 12 bases. V lost 1 base and J lost 7; bases outside the gene matches: 7. CDR3 length: 16 amino acids. Germline CDR1 MGHRA, CDR2 YSYEKL. In DNA, the CDR3 is TGCGCCAGCAGCCAAGGTGGGACAGGGGGCTTCGGTGAAGCTTTCTTT. This gives the protein CASSQGGTGGFGEAFF.

Regarding this clone: At one end, the junction sequence differs from germline, possibly due to a read error. This sample also contains other DNA sequences that code for the same CDR3. This chain connects TRBV30 to TRBJ1-1, with TRBD1 matching 8 bases. CDR1 is GTSNPN, CDR2 SVGIG, per germline (reference sequence). The CDR3 is 15 amino acids. The CDR3 loop reads CAWSRGTGLNTEAFF. In DNA form, the CDR3 reads TGTGCCTGGAGTCGCGGGACAGGTTTGAATACTGAAGCTTTCTTT.

The V and J genes are TRBV7-6 and TRBJ2-1, with D uncertain. V lost 3 bases to trimming and J lost 5 bases, with 8 bases between them. The CDR3 loop spans 13 amino acids. From germline, CDR1 is SGHVS and CDR2 FNYEAQ. The chain's CDR3 is CASSLGPHNEQFF. The CDR3 region has the DNA TGTGCCAGCAGCTTGGGCCCCCACAATGAGCAGTTCTTC. The full variable domain, rest sourced from reference TRBV7-6 and TRBJ2-1, is GAGVSQSPRYKVTKRGQDVALRCDPISGHVSLYWYRQALGQGPEFLTYFNYEAQQDKSGLPNDRFSAERPEGSISTLTIQRTEQRDSAMYRCASSLGPHNEQFFGPGTRLTVL.

The chain links TRBV5-5 to TRBJ2-5; 12 bases agree with TRBD2. Germline values: CDR1 SGHKS, CDR2 YYEKEE (reference sequence). This CDR3 comprises 14 residues. Trimming at V came to 6 bases and at J to 4 bases, leaving 4 bases not matched to a gene. This chain's CDR3 is CASNRLAGVETQYF. CDR3 coding DNA: TGTGCCAGCAACCGACTAGCGGGGGTAGAGACCCAGTACTTC.

The CDR3 DNA sequence: TGTGCCAGCAGCTTGGGGGGACGTTTCTATGGCTACACCTTC. Its translation: CASSLGGRFYGYTF. The J gene is TRBJ1-2, the V gene TRBV11-2, with D possibly matching TRBD1 (5 bases). CDR1 SGHAT and CDR2 FQNNGV come from the germline V gene. This CDR3 has 14 amino acids. The V gene lost 3 bases and the J gene lost 4 bases, with 12 bases spanning the gap.

The chain has TRBV19 and TRBJ1-1; TRBD1 is a possible D gene (6 bases). From germline, CDR1 is LNHDA and CDR2 SQIVND (reference sequence). The V gene lost 10 bases and the J gene lost 3 bases, with 15 bases spanning the gap. This CDR3 has 13 residues. The DNA for the CDR3 is TGTGCCACCGGATGGGGGCTTCACACTGAAGCTTTCTTT. Translating gives CATGWGLHTEAFF.

The chain has TRBV4-1 and TRBJ2-1, with 14 positions matching TRBD2. The CDR3 is made up of 19 amino acids. The germline gives CDR1 MGHRA, CDR2 YSYEKL. With 4 bases clipped from V and 6 bases from J, the junction kept 14 bases outside the gene matches. CDR3: CASSREGGLAGVRRNEQFF. CDR3 DNA sequence: TGCGCCAGCAGCCGGGAAGGGGGACTAGCGGGAGTACGACGCAATGAGCAGTTCTTC.

The chain joins TRBV5-4 to TRBJ1-1; no clear D. The germline CDR1 and CDR2 sequences are SGHNT and YYREEE (reference sequence). This CDR3 is 12 amino acids long. V dropped 3 bases and J dropped 1 base, with 4 bases sitting between them. CDR3 DNA sequence: TGTGCCAGCAGCTACGGGAACACTGAAGCTTTCTTT. Protein: CASSYGNTEAFF.

The rearrangement uses TRBV4-1 and TRBJ2-1; the match to TRBD2 covers 11 bases. CDR1 and CDR2 (germline): MGHRA, YSYEKL. J gave up 3 bases and V 3 bases, and 1 base lay outside the gene matches. The CDR3 runs 15 residues. As DNA, the CDR3 is TGCGCCAGCAGCCAGGGGACTAGCGGCTACAATGAGCAGTTCTTC. This sequence encodes CASSQGTSGYNEQFF.

V usage is TRBV18 and J usage is TRBJ1-4; TRBD1 agrees at 9 bases. The ends lost 4 bases at V and 8 bases at J; junction bases unmatched: 5. CDR3 size: 14 residues. Looked up from germline, CDR1 is KGHSH and CDR2 is LQKENI. CDR3 DNA: TGTGCCAGCTCACACCGGGACAGGGACGAAAAACTGTTTTTT. Residues: CASSHRDRDEKLFF.

The J gene is TRBJ1-2, the V gene TRBV4-2; tentative D call: TRBD1 (5 bases). CDR1 LGHNA and CDR2 YNFKEQ come from the germline V gene. The CDR3 runs 14 residues. Trimming shortened V by 4 bases and J by 0 bases, and 9 bases separated the two germline ends. The CDR3 DNA sequence: TGTGCCAGCAGCCCGGACATTTCTAACTATGGCTACACCTTC. Translating it yields CASSPDISNYGYTF.

This clone has just one count. The V call is TRBV6-5, the J call TRBJ1-2, with D possibly matching TRBD1 (6 bases). This CDR3 has 16 residues. The V and J ends lost 4 bases and 0 bases respectively, with 15 bases between them. Per the germline V gene, CDR1 is MNHEY and CDR2 is SVGAGI. CDR3 in DNA: TGTGCCAGCAGTTTTAGTCAGGGACAAGCTAACTATGGCTACACCTTC. Its protein is CASSFSQGQANYGYTF.

This clone has only a few counts. The chain carries TRBV27 and TRBJ1-1; D possibly corresponds to TRBD1 (5 bases). The CDR3 totals 13 residues. Germline lookup yields CDR1 MNHEY and CDR2 SMNVEV (reference sequence). V shed 3 bases and J shed 1 base, with 6 bases lying between them. CDR3 region: CASSFGGNTEAFF. CDR3 nucleotide sequence: TGTGCCAGCAGTTTCGGGGGGAACACTGAAGCTTTCTTT.

The chain carries TRBV4-1 and TRBJ1-2, with 7 bases lining up with TRBD1. V dropped 7 bases and J dropped 2; count of bases not matched to a gene: 10. The CDR3 spans 15 residues. From germline, CDR1 is MGHRA and CDR2 YSYEKL. This CDR3 is CASNAGGTANYGYTF. CDR3 nucleotides: TGCGCCAGCAACGCAGGCGGGACAGCGAACTATGGCTACACCTTC.

The gene calls are TRBV9 and TRBJ1-3; D is undetermined. Trimming removed 2 bases from V and 3 bases from J, with 15 bases in between. CDR1 is SGDLS, CDR2 YYNGEE, per germline. This CDR3 comprises 16 residues. In DNA, the CDR3 is TGTGCCAGCAGCGTGTCAATCGCAGACTTTGGAAACACCATATATTTT. Residues: CASSVSIADFGNTIYF.

The chain recombines TRBV4-2 with TRBJ2-1; a possible D gene is TRBD1 (6 bases). The CDR3 loop spans 15 amino acids. Germline CDR1 and CDR2: LGHNA and YNFKEQ. V lost 1 base to trimming and J lost 7 bases, with 14 bases between them. This chain's CDR3 is CASSQGGLDWNEQFF. CDR3 nucleotide sequence: TGTGCCAGCAGCCAAGGGGGGCTAGATTGGAATGAGCAGTTCTTC.

This clone has only one observation. The chain uses TRBV25-1 and TRBJ2-1; D is possibly TRBD2 (5 bases). Germline V CDR1 and CDR2: MGHDK, SYGVNS. The CDR3 sequence is 15 residues long. V lost 1 base and J lost 1, with 8 bases in between. CDR3 sequence (DNA): TGTGCCAGCAGTGAATTGGAGGAATCCTACAATGAGCAGTTCTTC. Its translation is CASSELEESYNEQFF. Full variable domain (outside the CDR3, taken from reference TRBV25-1 and TRBJ2-1): EADIYQTPRYLVIGTGKKITLECSQTMGHDKMYWYQQDPGMELHLIHYSYGVNSTEKGDLSSESTVSRIRTEHFPLTLESARPSHTSQYLCASSELEESYNEQFFGPGTRLTVL.